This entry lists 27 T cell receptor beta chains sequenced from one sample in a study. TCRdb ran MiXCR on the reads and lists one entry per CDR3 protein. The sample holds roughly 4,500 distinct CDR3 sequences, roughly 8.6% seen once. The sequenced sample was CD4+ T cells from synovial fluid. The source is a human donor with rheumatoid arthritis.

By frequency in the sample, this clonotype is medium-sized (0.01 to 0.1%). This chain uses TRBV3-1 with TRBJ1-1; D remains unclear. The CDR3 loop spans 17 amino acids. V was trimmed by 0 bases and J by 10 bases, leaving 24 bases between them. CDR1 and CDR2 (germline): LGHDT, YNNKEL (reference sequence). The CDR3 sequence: CASSQDPRRGQVEGAFF. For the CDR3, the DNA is TGTGCCAGCAGCCAAGATCCGAGGCGCGGGCAAGTAGAAGGAGCTTTCTTT.

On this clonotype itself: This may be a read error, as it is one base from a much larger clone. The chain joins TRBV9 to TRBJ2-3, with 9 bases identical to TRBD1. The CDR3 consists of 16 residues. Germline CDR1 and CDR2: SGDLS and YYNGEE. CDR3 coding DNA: TGTGCCAACAGCCCAGGGACAGGGTTTGGCACAGATACGCAGTATTTT. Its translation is CANSPGTGFGTDTQYF.

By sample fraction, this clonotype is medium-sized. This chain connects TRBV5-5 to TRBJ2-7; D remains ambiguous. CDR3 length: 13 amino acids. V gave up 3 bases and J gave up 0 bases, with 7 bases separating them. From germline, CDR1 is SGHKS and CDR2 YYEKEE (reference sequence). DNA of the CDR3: TGTGCCAGCAGCTCAGGCCCCTCCTACGAGCAGTACTTC. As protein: CASSSGPSYEQYF.

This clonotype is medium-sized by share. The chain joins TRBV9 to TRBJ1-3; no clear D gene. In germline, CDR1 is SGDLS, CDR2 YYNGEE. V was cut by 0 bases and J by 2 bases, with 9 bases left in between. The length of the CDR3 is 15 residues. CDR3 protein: CASSVGHRAGNTIYF. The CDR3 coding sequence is TGTGCCAGCAGCGTAGGCCATCGAGCTGGAAACACCATATATTTT. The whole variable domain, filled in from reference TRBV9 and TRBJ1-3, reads DSGVTQTPKHLITATGQRVTLRCSPRSGDLSVYWYQQSLDQGLQFLIQYYNGEERAKGNILERFSAQQFPDLHSELNLSSLELGDSALYFCASSVGHRAGNTIYFGEGSWLTVV.

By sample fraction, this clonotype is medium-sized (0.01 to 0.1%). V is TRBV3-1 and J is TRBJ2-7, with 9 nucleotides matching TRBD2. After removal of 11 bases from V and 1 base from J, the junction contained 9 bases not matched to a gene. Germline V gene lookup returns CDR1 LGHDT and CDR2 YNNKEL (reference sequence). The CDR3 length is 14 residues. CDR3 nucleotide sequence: TGTGCCTCCCAACTAGCGGGCGGTTCCTACGAGCAGTACTTC. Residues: CASQLAGGSYEQYF.

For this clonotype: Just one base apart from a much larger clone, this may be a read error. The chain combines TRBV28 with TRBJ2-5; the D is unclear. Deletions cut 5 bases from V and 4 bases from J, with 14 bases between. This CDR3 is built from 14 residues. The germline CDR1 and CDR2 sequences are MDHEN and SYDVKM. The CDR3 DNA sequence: TGTGCCAGCAGTCACCTTGGAAAGGGAGAGACCCAGTACTTC. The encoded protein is CASSHLGKGETQYF.

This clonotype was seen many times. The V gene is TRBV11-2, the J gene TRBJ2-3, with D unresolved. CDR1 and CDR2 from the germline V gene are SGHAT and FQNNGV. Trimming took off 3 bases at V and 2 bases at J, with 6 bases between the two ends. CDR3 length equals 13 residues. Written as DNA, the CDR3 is TGTGCCAGCAGCTTGGGCTTCACAGATACGCAGTATTTT. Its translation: CASSLGFTDTQYF.

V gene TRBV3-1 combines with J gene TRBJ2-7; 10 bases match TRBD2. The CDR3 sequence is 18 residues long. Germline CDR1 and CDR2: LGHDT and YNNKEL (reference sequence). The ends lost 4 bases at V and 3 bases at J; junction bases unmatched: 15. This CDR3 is CASSLGLAWGPGDYEQYF. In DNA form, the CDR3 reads TGTGCCAGCAGCCTGGGACTAGCGTGGGGGCCGGGGGACTACGAGCAGTACTTC.

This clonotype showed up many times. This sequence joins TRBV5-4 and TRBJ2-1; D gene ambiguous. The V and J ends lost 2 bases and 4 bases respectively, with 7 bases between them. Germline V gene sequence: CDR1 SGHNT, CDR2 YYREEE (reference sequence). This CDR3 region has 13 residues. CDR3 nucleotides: TGTGCCAGCAGCTTAAGGCAGTACAATGAGCAGTTCTTC. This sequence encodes CASSLRQYNEQFF. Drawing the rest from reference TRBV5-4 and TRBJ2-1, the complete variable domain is ETGVTQSPTHLIKTRGQQVTLRCSSQSGHNTVSWYQQALGQGPQFIFQYYREEENGRGNFPPRFSGLQFPNYSSELNVNALELDDSALYLCASSLRQYNEQFFGPGTRLTVL.

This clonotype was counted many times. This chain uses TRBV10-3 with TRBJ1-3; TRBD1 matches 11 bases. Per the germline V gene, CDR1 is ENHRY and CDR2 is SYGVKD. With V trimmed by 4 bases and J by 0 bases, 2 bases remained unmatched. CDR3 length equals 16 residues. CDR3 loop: CAISVGTGGSGNTIYF. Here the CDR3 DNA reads TGTGCCATCAGTGTGGGGACAGGGGGCTCTGGAAACACCATATATTTT.

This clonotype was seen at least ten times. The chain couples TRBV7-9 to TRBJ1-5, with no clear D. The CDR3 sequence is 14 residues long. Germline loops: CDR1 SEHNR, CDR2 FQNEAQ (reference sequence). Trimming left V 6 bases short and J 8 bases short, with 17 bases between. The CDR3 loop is CASSHDSIIKPQHF. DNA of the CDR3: TGTGCCAGCAGTCATGACTCGATAATCAAGCCCCAGCATTTT.

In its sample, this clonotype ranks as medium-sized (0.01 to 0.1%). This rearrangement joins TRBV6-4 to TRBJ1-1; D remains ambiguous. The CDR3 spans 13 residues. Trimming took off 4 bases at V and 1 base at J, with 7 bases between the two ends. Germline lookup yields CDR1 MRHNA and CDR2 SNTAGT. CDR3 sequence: CASSVQPNTEAFF. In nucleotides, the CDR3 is TGTGCCAGCAGTGTCCAGCCGAACACTGAAGCTTTCTTT.

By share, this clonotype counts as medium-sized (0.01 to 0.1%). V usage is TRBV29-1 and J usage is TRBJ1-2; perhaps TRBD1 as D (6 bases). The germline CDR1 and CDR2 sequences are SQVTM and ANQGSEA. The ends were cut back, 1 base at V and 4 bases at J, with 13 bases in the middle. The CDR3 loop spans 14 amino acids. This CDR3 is CSVEGTQGSYGYTF. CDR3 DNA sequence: TGCAGCGTTGAAGGAACCCAGGGGAGCTATGGCTACACCTTC.

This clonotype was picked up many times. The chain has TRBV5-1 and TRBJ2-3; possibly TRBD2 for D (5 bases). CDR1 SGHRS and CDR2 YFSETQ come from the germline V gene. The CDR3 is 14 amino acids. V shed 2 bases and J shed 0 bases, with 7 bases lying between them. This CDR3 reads CASSFEGSTDTQYF. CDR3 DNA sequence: TGCGCCAGCAGCTTCGAGGGTAGCACAGATACGCAGTATTTT.

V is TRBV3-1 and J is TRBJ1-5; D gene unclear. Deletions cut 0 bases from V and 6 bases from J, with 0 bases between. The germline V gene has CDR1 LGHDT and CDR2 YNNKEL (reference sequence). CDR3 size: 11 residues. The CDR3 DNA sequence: TGTGCCAGCAGCCAAGATCAGCCCCAGCATTTT. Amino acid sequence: CASSQDQPQHF.

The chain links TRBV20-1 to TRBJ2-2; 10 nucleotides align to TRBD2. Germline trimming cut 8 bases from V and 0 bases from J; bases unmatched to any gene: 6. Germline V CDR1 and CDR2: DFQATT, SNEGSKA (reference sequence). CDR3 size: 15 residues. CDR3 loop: CSTQGLATNTGELFF. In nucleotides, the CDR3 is TGCAGTACTCAGGGACTAGCGACGAACACCGGGGAGCTGTTTTTT.

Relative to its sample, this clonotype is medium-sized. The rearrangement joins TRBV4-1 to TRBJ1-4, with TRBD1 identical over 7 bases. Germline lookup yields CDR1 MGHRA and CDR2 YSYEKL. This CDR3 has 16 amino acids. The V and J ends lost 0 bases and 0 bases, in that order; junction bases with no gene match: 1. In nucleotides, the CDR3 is TGCGCCAGCAGCCAAGAAACAGGGGCAACTAATGAAAAACTGTTTTTT. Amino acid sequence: CASSQETGATNEKLFF.

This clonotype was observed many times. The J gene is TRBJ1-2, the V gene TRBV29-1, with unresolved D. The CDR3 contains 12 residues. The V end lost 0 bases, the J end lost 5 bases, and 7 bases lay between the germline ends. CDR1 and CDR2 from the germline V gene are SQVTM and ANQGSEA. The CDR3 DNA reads TGCAGCGTTGAAGAAAGAGGGTATGGCTACACCTTC. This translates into CSVEERGYGYTF.

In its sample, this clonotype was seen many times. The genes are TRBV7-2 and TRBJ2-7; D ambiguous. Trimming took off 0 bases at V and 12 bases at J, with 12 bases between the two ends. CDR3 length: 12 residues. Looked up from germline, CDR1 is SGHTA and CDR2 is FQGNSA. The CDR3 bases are TGTGCCAGCAGCTTAGCAAACAGCGTAGGGTACTTC. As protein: CASSLANSVGYF.

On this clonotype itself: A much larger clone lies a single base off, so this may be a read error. CDR3 protein: CTSSQPQTGGQAFF. The CDR3 region has the DNA TGTACCAGCAGCCAACCTCAGACAGGGGGCCAAGCTTTCTTT. The chain uses TRBV14 and TRBJ1-1, with 10 bases identical to TRBD1. The CDR3 totals 14 residues. Germline V gene sequence: CDR1 SGHDN, CDR2 FVKESK.

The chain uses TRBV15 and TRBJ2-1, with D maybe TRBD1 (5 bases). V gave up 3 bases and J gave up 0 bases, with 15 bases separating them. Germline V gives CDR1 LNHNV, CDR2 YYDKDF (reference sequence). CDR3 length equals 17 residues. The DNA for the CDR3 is TGTGCCACCAGCAGGAGGACAATAGGCGCCTCCTACAATGAGCAGTTCTTC. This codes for CATSRRTIGASYNEQFF. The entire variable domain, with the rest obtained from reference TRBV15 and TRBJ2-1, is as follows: DAMVIQNPRYQVTQFGKPVTLSCSQTLNHNVMYWYQQKSSQAPKLLFHYYDKDFNNEADTPDNFQSRRPNTSFCFLDIRSPGLGDTAMYLCATSRRTIGASYNEQFFGPGTRLTVL.

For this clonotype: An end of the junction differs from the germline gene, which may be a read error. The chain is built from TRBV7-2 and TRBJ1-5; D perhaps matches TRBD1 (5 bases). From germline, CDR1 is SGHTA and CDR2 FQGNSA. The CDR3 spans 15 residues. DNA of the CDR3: TGTGAAAGAAGAGTAGAGGGGAAAAAAAAGAAGAAAAAGAAGTTT. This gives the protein CERRVEGKKKKKKKF.

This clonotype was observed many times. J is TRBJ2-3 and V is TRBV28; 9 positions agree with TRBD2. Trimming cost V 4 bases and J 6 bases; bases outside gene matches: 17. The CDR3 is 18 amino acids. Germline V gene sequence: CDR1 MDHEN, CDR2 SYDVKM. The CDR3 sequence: CASSSRTPTSGLPDTQYF. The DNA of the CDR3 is TGTGCCAGCAGTTCGCGGACCCCGACTAGCGGATTGCCCGATACGCAGTATTTT.

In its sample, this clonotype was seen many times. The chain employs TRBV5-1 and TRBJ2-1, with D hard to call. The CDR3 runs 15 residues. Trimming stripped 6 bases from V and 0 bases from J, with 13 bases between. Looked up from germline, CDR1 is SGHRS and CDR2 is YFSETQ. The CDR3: CASTIGPGSYNEQFF. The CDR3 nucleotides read TGCGCCAGCACCATAGGGCCGGGCTCCTACAATGAGCAGTTCTTC.

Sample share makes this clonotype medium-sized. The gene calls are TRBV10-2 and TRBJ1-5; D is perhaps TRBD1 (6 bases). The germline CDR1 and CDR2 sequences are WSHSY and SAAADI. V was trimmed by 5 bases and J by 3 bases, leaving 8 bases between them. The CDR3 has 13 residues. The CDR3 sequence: CASSRTDNQPQHF. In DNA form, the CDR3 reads TGCGCCAGCAGTCGGACAGACAATCAGCCCCAGCATTTT.

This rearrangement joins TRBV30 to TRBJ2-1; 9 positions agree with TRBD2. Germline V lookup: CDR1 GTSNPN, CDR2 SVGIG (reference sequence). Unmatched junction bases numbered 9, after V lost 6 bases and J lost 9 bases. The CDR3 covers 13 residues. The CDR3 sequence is CACAAGGPAEQFF. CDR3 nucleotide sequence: TGTGCCTGCGCTGCGGGAGGGCCGGCTGAGCAGTTCTTC.

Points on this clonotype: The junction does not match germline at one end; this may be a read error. The CDR3 sequence is CASSRLGFTQAFF. In nucleotides, the CDR3 is TGTGCCAGCAGCCGACTAGGGTTCACTCAAGCTTTCTTT. The chain employs TRBV5-6 and TRBJ1-1; D is ambiguous. The length of the CDR3 is 13 residues. Germline assignment: CDR1 SGHDT and CDR2 YYEEEE.